Below, 11 T cell receptor beta chains from the same sample are listed, as sequenced in a study of T cell repertoires in cytomegalovirus infection. For these receptors, no antigen is known. TCRdb called the reads again in MiXCR, with one record for every CDR3 protein. Found here are about 830,000 distinct CDR3 sequences, approximately 32% of them singletons; the top ten hold around 12%. Specimen: cultured CD8+ T cells from PBMCs, collected from culture after CMV antigen stimulation. Receptors originate from a human donor in good health (CMV status not recorded). Some clones in this sample may be carry-over from other donors' samples.

The rearrangement links TRBV27 to TRBJ2-2; D is unclear. The CDR3 totals 14 residues. Trimming removed 3 bases from V and 3 bases from J, with 8 bases in between. The germline V gene encodes CDR1 MNHEY and CDR2 SMNVEV (reference sequence). The CDR3 reads CASSFYSHTGELFF. In DNA, the CDR3 is TGTGCCAGCAGTTTCTACAGCCACACCGGGGAGCTGTTTTTT.

As for this clonotype: One end of the junction does not line up with germline, which may come from a read error. The V gene is TRBV9, the J gene TRBJ2-2, with 8 nucleotides matching TRBD1. The CDR3 consists of 18 residues. CDR1 is SGDLS, CDR2 YYNGEE, per germline. The CDR3: CANSSSPDRDGDTGELFF. CDR3 DNA sequence: TGTGCCAACAGCTCGAGCCCGGACAGGGATGGTGACACCGGGGAGCTGTTTTTT.

The chain carries TRBV24-1 and TRBJ2-3, with TRBD2 matching 10 bases. Looked up from germline, CDR1 is KGHDR and CDR2 is SFDVKD. The CDR3 is 16 residues long. Germline trimming cut 5 bases from V and 3 bases from J; bases unmatched to any gene: 7. The CDR3 DNA follows: TGTGCCACCAGTGCCTTGGAAGCGGGGGGGACAGATACGCAGTATTTT. Its protein product is CATSALEAGGTDTQYF.

The CDR3 sequence: CASSGLAYGTDTQYF. CDR3 coding DNA: TGTGCCAGCAGTGGCCTAGCTTACGGCACAGATACGCAGTATTTT. The chain recombines TRBV12-3 or TRBV12-4 with TRBJ2-3; tentatively, D is TRBD2 (5 bases). This CDR3 is 15 amino acids long. The V end lost 5 bases, the J end lost 1 base, and 13 bases lay between the germline ends.

Only a few counts were recorded for this clonotype. The junction differs from germline at one of its ends, possibly a read error. The chain uses TRBV19 and TRBJ1-1; weak D call: TRBD1 (5 bases). The CDR3 contains 15 residues. Germline V gives CDR1 LNHDA, CDR2 SQIVND (reference sequence). The CDR3 DNA is TGTGCTAGTATAAGGGTTTGGCAGGGGAACACTGAAGCTTTCTTT. This translates into CASIRVWQGNTEAFF.

This clonotype has a count of ten or more. CDR3 nucleotides: TGTGCCAGCAGCTCCTCATCCGCAACTAATGAAAAACTGTTTTTT. Protein product: CASSSSSATNEKLFF. The chain carries TRBV7-6 and TRBJ1-4; D not certain. The V end was cut by 4 bases, the J end by 0 bases, with 9 bases between. This CDR3 is built from 15 residues. CDR1 and CDR2 from the germline V gene are SGHVS and FNYEAQ.

This clonotype has only a few counts. This chain links TRBV2 with TRBJ1-1; D is perhaps TRBD1 (5 bases). From germline, CDR1 is SNHLY and CDR2 FYNNEI. The CDR3 sequence is 14 residues long. V was clipped by 3 bases and J by 5 bases, with 13 bases between them. CDR3 sequence (DNA): TGTGCCAGCAGTGAGTTCAGGGTGGTTACTGAAGCTTTCTTT. This sequence encodes CASSEFRVVTEAFF.

The chain has TRBV12-3 or TRBV12-4 and TRBJ1-1, with D perhaps TRBD1 (6 bases). The ends were cut back, 7 bases at V and 10 bases at J, with 16 bases in the middle. This CDR3 region has 12 residues. The CDR3 loop is CASTPRGEGAFF. CDR3 sequence (DNA): TGTGCCAGCACCCCGAGGGGGGAGGGAGCTTTCTTT.

The chain joins TRBV19 to TRBJ1-5, with TRBD1 matching 8 bases. V gave up 6 bases and J gave up 2 bases; unmatched junction bases: 6. The CDR3 contains 15 residues. Germline CDR1 LNHDA, CDR2 SQIVND (reference sequence). The CDR3: CASSVQGVGNQPQHF. DNA of the CDR3: TGTGCCAGTAGCGTACAGGGGGTCGGCAATCAGCCCCAGCATTTT.

The chain employs TRBV19 and TRBJ1-4; TRBD1 might be the D (6 bases). CDR3 length: 14 amino acids. The germline V gene encodes CDR1 LNHDA and CDR2 SQIVND (reference sequence). Trimming cost V 5 bases and J 5 bases, with 12 bases left between them. The CDR3 bases are TGTGCCAGTAGTTTCAGGAGGGGGAATGAAAAACTGTTTTTT. Its protein is CASSFRRGNEKLFF.

At least ten counts were recorded for this clonotype. This chain links TRBV12-5 with TRBJ1-1, with 7 nucleotides matching TRBD1. This CDR3 has 17 residues. V lost 2 bases and J lost 0; bases outside the gene matches: 9. Germline CDR1 reads LGHNT; CDR2 reads FRNRAP. The CDR3 bases are TGTGCTAGTGGTTTGATCTATCGGGACAGTTTGAACACTGAAGCTTTCTTT. This codes for CASGLIYRDSLNTEAFF.